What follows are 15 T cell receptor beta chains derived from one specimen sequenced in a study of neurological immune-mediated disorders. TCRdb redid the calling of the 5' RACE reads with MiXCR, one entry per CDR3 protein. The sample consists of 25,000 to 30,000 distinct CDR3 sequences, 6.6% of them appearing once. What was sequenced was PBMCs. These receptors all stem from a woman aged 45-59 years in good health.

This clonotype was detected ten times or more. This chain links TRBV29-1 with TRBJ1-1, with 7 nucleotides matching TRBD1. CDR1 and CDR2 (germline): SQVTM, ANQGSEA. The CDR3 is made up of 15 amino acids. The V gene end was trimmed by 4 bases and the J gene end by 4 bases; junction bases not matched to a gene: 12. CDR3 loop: CSVVGQGTGVTEAFF. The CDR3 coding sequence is TGCAGCGTTGTAGGGCAGGGTACAGGGGTCACTGAAGCTTTCTTT. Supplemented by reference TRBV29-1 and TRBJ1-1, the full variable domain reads SAVISQKPSRDICQRGTSLTIQCQVDSQVTMMFWYRQQPGQSLTLIATANQGSEATYESGFVIDKFPISRPNLTFSTLTVSNMSPEDSSIYLCSVVGQGTGVTEAFFGQGTRLTVV.

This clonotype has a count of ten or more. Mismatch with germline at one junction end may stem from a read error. For the CDR3, the DNA is TGTGCCAGCACCTTAGGAGCGGCGAACACTGAAGCTTTCTTT. Amino acids: CASTLGAANTEAFF. This chain joins TRBV7-8 and TRBJ1-1; D uncertain. Germline CDR1 is SGHVS and CDR2 is FQNEAQ. The CDR3 runs 14 residues. The entire variable domain, with the rest obtained from reference TRBV7-8 and TRBJ1-1, is as follows: GAGVSQSPRYKVAKRGQDVALRCDPISGHVSLFWYQQALGQGPEFLTYFQNEAQLDKSGLPSDRFFAERPEGSVSTLKIQRTQQEDSAVYLCASTLGAANTEAFFGQGTRLTVV.

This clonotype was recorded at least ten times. The CDR3 is CSARDSVQPQHF. CDR3 bases: TGCAGTGCTAGAGATTCAGTTCAGCCCCAGCATTTT. The chain links TRBV20-1 to TRBJ1-5; D is undetermined. Germline V gives CDR1 DFQATT, CDR2 SNEGSKA (reference sequence). There are 12 residues in the CDR3. V lost 0 bases and J lost 6, with 6 bases in between.

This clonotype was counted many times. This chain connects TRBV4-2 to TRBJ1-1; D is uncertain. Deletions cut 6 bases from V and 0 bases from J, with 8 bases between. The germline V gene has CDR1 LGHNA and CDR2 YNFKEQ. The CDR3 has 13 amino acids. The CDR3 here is CASSPTLNTEAFF. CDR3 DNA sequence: TGTGCCAGCAGTCCCACGTTGAACACTGAAGCTTTCTTT.

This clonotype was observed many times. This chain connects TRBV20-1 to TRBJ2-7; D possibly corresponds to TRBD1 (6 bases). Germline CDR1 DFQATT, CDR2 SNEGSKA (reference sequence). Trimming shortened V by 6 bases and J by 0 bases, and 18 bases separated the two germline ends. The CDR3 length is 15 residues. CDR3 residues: CSAAPAGQTSYEQYF. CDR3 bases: TGCAGTGCCGCACCCGCTGGACAGACCTCCTACGAGCAGTACTTC.

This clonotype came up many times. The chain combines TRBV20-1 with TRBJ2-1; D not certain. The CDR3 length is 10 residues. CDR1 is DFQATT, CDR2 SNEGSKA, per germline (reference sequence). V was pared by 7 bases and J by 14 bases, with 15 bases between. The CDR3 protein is CSVHRIGEFF. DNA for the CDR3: TGCAGTGTCCACAGAATCGGTGAGTTCTTC.

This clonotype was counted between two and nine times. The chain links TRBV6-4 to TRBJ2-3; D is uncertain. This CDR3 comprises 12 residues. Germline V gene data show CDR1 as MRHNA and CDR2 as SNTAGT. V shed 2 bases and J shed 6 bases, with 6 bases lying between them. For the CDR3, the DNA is TGTGCCAGCAGTGACGCGTTGGATACGCAGTATTTT. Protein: CASSDALDTQYF.

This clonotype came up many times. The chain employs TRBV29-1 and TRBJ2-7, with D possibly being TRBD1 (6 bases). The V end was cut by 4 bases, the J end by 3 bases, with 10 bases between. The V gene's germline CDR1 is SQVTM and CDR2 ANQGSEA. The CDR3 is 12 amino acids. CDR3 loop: CSVVGRGYEQYF. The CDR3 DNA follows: TGCAGCGTTGTTGGCAGGGGCTACGAGCAGTACTTC.

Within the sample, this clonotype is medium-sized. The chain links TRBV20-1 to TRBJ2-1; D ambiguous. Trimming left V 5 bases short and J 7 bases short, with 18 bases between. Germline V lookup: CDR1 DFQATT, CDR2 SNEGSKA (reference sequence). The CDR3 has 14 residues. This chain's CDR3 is CSAPAAQPLNEQFF. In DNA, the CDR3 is TGCAGTGCTCCGGCGGCACAGCCCCTTAATGAGCAGTTCTTC.

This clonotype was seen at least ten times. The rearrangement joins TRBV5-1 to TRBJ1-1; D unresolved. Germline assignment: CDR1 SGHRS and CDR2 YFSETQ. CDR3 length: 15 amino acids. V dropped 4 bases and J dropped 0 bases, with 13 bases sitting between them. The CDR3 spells CASSAGDILNTEAFF. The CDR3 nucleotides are TGCGCCAGCAGCGCGGGTGACATCCTGAACACTGAAGCTTTCTTT.

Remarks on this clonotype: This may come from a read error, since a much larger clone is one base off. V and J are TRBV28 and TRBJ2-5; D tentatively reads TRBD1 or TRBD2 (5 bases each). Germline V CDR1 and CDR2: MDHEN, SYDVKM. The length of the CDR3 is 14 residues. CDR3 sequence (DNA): TGTGGCACTACAGCAGGAGGTTGGGGGGAGACCCAGTACTTC. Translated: CGTTAGGWGETQYF.

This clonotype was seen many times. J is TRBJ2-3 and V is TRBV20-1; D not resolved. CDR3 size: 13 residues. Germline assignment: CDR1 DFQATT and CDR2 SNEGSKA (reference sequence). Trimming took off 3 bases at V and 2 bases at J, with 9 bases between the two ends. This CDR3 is CSASEWDTDTQYF. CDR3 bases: TGCAGTGCTAGTGAATGGGACACAGATACGCAGTATTTT.

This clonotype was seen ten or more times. In DNA, the CDR3 is TGCGCCAGCAGTAATTACGGCTACGAGCAGTACTTC. Translating it yields CASSNYGYEQYF. This chain connects TRBV5-1 to TRBJ2-7; the D is unclear. The V gene's germline CDR1 is SGHRS and CDR2 YFSETQ. There are 12 residues in the CDR3. The germline V and J ends were trimmed by 5 bases and 3 bases, with 9 bases remaining between them.

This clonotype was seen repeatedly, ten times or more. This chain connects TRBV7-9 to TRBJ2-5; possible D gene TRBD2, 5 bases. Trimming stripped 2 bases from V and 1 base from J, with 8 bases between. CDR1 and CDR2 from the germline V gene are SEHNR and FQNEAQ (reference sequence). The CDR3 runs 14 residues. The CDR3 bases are TGTGCCAGCAGCTTATACGGGATCCAAGAGACCCAGTACTTC. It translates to CASSLYGIQETQYF. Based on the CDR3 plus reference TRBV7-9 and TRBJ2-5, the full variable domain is DTGVSQNPRHKITKRGQNVTFRCDPISEHNRLYWYRQTLGQGPEFLTYFQNEAQLEKSRLLSDRFSAERPKGSFSTLEIQRTEQGDSAMYLCASSLYGIQETQYFGPGTRLLVL.

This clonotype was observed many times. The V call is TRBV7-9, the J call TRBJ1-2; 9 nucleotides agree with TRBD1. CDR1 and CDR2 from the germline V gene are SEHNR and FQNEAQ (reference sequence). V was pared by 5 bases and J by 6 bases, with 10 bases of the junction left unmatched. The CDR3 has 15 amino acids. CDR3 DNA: TGTGCCAGCAGCCCCCTACAGGGGGCGTATGATGGCTACACCTTC. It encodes CASSPLQGAYDGYTF.